The subject of this entry is one T cell receptor (beta chain). The antigen is undetermined. CDR1 and CDR2 (germline): MNHNY, SVGAGI (reference sequence). The CDR3 is made up of 13 amino acids. V shed 2 bases, J shed 8 bases, and the junction held 0 bases outside the gene matches. Memory CD4+ T cells were sorted as CD4+CD45RO+CD25- cells. General study results and limits: In terms of TCR gene usage, tumor memory CD4+ T cells clustered together with blood and lymph node memory CD4+ cells, as well as with lymph node naive CD4+ cells. The larger cohort examined one V-J beta rearrangement, not whole repertoires.

TCRdb used MiXCR to reprocess the 5' RACE reads, holding one entry per CDR3 protein. The data hold about 6,400 distinct CDR3 sequences, with approximately 59% observed a single time. The clonotype originates from a female donor with breast cancer. Input material: tumor-infiltrating memory CD4+ T cells sorted from the breast tumor. Documented subset: memory CD4+ T cells, CD4+CD45RO+CD25-. The genes are TRBV6-6 and TRBJ1-6; 7 bases are a match to TRBD1. The CDR3: CASSYRGHSPLHF. CDR3 nucleotides: TGTGCCAGCAGTTACAGGGGGCATTCACCCCTCCACTTT.